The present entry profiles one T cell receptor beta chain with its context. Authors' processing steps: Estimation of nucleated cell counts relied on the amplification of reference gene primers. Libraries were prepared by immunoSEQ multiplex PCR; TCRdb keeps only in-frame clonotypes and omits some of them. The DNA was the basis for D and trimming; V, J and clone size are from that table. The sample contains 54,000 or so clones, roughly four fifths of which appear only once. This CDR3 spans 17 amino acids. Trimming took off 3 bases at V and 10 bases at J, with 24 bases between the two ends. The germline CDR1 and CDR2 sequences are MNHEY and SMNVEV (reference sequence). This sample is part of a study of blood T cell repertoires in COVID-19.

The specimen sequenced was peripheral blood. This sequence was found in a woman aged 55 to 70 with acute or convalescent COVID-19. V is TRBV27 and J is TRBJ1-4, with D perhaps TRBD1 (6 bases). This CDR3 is CASSLLPPGTNLGKLFF. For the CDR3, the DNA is TGTGCCAGCAGTTTGCTTCCCCCAGGGACAAATTTAGGAAAACTGTTTTTT.